The rows below give T cell receptor beta chains drawn from one sample of a study of blood T cell repertoires in COVID-19. Here immunoSEQ multiplex PCR was the method, and the copy in TCRdb shows in-frame clones only, minus some. Of around 140,000 clones listed, roughly 79% were seen once; the top ten hold over 8%. The sequencing input was peripheral blood. These receptors all come from a human donor in a cohort sampled during active COVID-19. Each CDR3 is given with its conserved first and last residue. D genes are given only for firm matches. Expanded clones are given a class, and other clones once, few, many or no size at all.

CDR3 length: 13; V gene: TRBV11-2; J gene: TRBJ1-2; D gene: -; clone size: -; CDR3 DNA: TGTGCCAGCAGCTTAAAAGGGGCGTATGGCTACACCTTC; CDR3 protein: CASSLKGAYGYTF
CDR3 length: 15; V gene: TRBV2; J gene: TRBJ1-3; D gene: -; clone size: -; CDR3 DNA: TGTGCCAGCAGTGAAACCAGGGGTTCTGGAAACACCATATATTTT; CDR3 protein: CASSETRGSGNTIYF
CDR3 length: 14; V gene: TRBV4-3; J gene: TRBJ2-7; D gene: TRBD2; clone size: -; CDR3 DNA: TGCGCCAGCAGCCAAGTTGGGAGGGGTGCCGAGCAGTACTTC; CDR3 protein: CASSQVGRGAEQYF
CDR3 length: 16; V gene: TRBV5-1; J gene: TRBJ2-5; D gene: -; clone size: -; CDR3 DNA: TGCGCCAGCAGCTTCCCCTTGACTAACTACCAAGAGACCCAGTACTTC; CDR3 protein: CASSFPLTNYQETQYF
CDR3 length: 13; V gene: TRBV12-3/TRBV12-4; J gene: TRBJ1-1; D gene: -; clone size: -; CDR3 DNA: TGTGCCAGCCTCGCTCGGGAAAGCACTGAAGCTTTCTTT; CDR3 protein: CASLARESTEAFF
CDR3 length: 16; V gene: TRBV24-1; J gene: TRBJ2-3; D gene: -; clone size: once; CDR3 DNA: TGTGCCACCAGTGATTTTAGGGGGGGCGCAGCAGATACGCAGTATTTT; CDR3 protein: CATSDFRGGAADTQYF
CDR3 length: 14; V gene: TRBV6-5; J gene: TRBJ2-7; D gene: -; clone size: -; CDR3 DNA: TGTGCCAGCATTGGGAGCCTTACTACCTACGAGCAGTACTTC; CDR3 protein: CASIGSLTTYEQYF
CDR3 length: 16; V gene: TRBV28; J gene: TRBJ2-1; D gene: TRBD2; clone size: -; CDR3 DNA: TGTGCCAGCAGTCCGGGTGGGGCGGGAGGTTTTAATGAGCAGTTCTTC; CDR3 protein: CASSPGGAGGFNEQFF
CDR3 length: 13; V gene: TRBV27; J gene: TRBJ1-6; D gene: TRBD1; clone size: -; CDR3 DNA: TGTGCCAGGGGGACAGGGCATGATTCACCCCTCCACTTT; CDR3 protein: CARGTGHDSPLHF
CDR3 length: 13; V gene: TRBV7-9; J gene: TRBJ1-1; D gene: -; clone size: -; CDR3 DNA: TGTGCCAGCAGCTTATCAGGGCAGACTGAAGCTTTCTTT; CDR3 protein: CASSLSGQTEAFF
CDR3 length: 13; V gene: TRBV6-6; J gene: TRBJ2-7; D gene: -; clone size: once; CDR3 DNA: TGTGCCAGCAGCCCGACAGCCTCCTACGAGCAGTACTTC; CDR3 protein: CASSPTASYEQYF
CDR3 length: 14; V gene: TRBV7-2; J gene: TRBJ2-7; D gene: TRBD2; clone size: -; CDR3 DNA: TGTGCCAGCAGCCCCAGACTAGCGGGAGTCGAGCAGTACTTC; CDR3 protein: CASSPRLAGVEQYF
CDR3 length: 16; V gene: TRBV28; J gene: TRBJ2-7; D gene: TRBD1; clone size: once; CDR3 DNA: TGTGCCAGCAGTTTATTGGGGACAGGGGGACACTACGGGCAGTACTTC; CDR3 protein: CASSLLGTGGHYGQYF
CDR3 length: 14; V gene: TRBV16; J gene: TRBJ2-5; D gene: TRBD1; clone size: -; CDR3 DNA: TGTGCCAGCAGCCCTCGACAGGGGCAAGAGACCCAGTACTTC; CDR3 protein: CASSPRQGQETQYF
CDR3 length: 15; V gene: TRBV19; J gene: TRBJ1-1; D gene: TRBD1; clone size: -; CDR3 DNA: TGTGCCAGTAGTACCACAGGGGGCGCGGAAACTGAAGCTTTCTTT; CDR3 protein: CASSTTGGAETEAFF
CDR3 length: 16; V gene: TRBV7-8; J gene: TRBJ1-5; D gene: TRBD1; clone size: -; CDR3 DNA: TGTGCCAGCAGCTCTTGGACAGGGTTAGGCAATCAGCCCCAGCATTTT; CDR3 protein: CASSSWTGLGNQPQHF
CDR3 length: 15; V gene: TRBV28; J gene: TRBJ2-5; D gene: TRBD1; clone size: -; CDR3 DNA: TGTGCCAGCAACACCTTCGCCGGGACAGGGGAGACCCAGTACTTC; CDR3 protein: CASNTFAGTGETQYF
CDR3 length: 15; V gene: TRBV5-1; J gene: TRBJ2-7; D gene: TRBD1; clone size: -; CDR3 DNA: TGCGCCAGCAGCTTGGTTACAGGGGGAATCTACGAGCAGTACTTC; CDR3 protein: CASSLVTGGIYEQYF
CDR3 length: 11; V gene: TRBV20-1; J gene: TRBJ2-1; D gene: TRBD2; clone size: -; CDR3 DNA: TGCAGTGCACTAGCGCGCAATGAGCAGTTCTTC; CDR3 protein: CSALARNEQFF
CDR3 length: 13; V gene: TRBV5-1; J gene: TRBJ2-2; D gene: -; clone size: -; CDR3 DNA: TGCGCCAGCAGCCCCCCGTCTACCGGGGAGCTGTTTTTT; CDR3 protein: CASSPPSTGELFF
CDR3 length: 18; V gene: TRBV4-3; J gene: TRBJ2-1; D gene: -; clone size: -; CDR3 DNA: TGCGCCAGCAGCCACGTATCGGACACACCGAGCTCCTACAATGAGCAGTTCTTC; CDR3 protein: CASSHVSDTPSSYNEQFF
CDR3 length: 15; V gene: TRBV5-1; J gene: TRBJ2-2; D gene: -; clone size: -; CDR3 DNA: TGCGCCAGCAGCTCCCGAGCGGCGAACACCGGGGAGCTGTTTTTT; CDR3 protein: CASSSRAANTGELFF
CDR3 length: 13; V gene: TRBV10-3; J gene: TRBJ2-1; D gene: -; clone size: -; CDR3 DNA: TGTGCCATCAGTGACTCCTCCCGTTTTGAGCAGTTCTTC; CDR3 protein: CAISDSSRFEQFF
CDR3 length: 16; V gene: TRBV5-1; J gene: TRBJ1-1; D gene: TRBD1; clone size: -; CDR3 DNA: TGCGCCAGCAGCTTGGGACAGGGGTTATCGAACACTGAAGCTTTCTTT; CDR3 protein: CASSLGQGLSNTEAFF
CDR3 length: 15; V gene: TRBV7-8; J gene: TRBJ2-7; D gene: TRBD1; clone size: -; CDR3 DNA: TGTGCCAGCAGCTTAAGGCTTGGACAGGCCTACGAGCAGTACTTC; CDR3 protein: CASSLRLGQAYEQYF
CDR3 length: 15; V gene: TRBV7-2; J gene: TRBJ2-3; D gene: TRBD1; clone size: -; CDR3 DNA: TGTGCCAGCAGCTCGACAGGGATGTTCACAGATACGCAGTATTTT; CDR3 protein: CASSSTGMFTDTQYF
CDR3 length: 15; V gene: TRBV28; J gene: TRBJ2-1; D gene: -; clone size: once; CDR3 DNA: TGTGCCAGCAGTTTAGGCGGGGCTGGGGACAATGAGCAGTTCTTC; CDR3 protein: CASSLGGAGDNEQFF
CDR3 length: 14; V gene: TRBV18; J gene: TRBJ1-1; D gene: -; clone size: -; CDR3 DNA: TGTGCCAGCTCACCGGTCGACAAGAACACTGAAGCTTTCTTT; CDR3 protein: CASSPVDKNTEAFF
CDR3 length: 15; V gene: TRBV4-1; J gene: TRBJ1-5; D gene: -; clone size: -; CDR3 DNA: TGCGCCAGCAGCCAAGGGGATGGGGGCCATCAGCCCCAGCATTTT; CDR3 protein: CASSQGDGGHQPQHF
CDR3 length: 13; V gene: TRBV5-6; J gene: TRBJ1-1; D gene: -; clone size: -; CDR3 DNA: TGTGCCAGCAGCCGCAGGGTGAACACTGAAGCTTTCTTT; CDR3 protein: CASSRRVNTEAFF
CDR3 length: 16; V gene: TRBV24-1; J gene: TRBJ2-3; D gene: TRBD1; clone size: -; CDR3 DNA: TGTGCCACCAGTGATAGCAGGGACAGAAACACAGATACGCAGTATTTT; CDR3 protein: CATSDSRDRNTDTQYF
CDR3 length: 15; V gene: TRBV9; J gene: TRBJ1-5; D gene: TRBD1; clone size: -; CDR3 DNA: TGTGCCAGCGGTGCGGGACAGTCTAGCAATCAGCCCCAGCATTTT; CDR3 protein: CASGAGQSSNQPQHF
CDR3 length: 16; V gene: TRBV3-1/TRBV3-2; J gene: TRBJ2-4; D gene: TRBD2; clone size: -; CDR3 DNA: TGTGCCAGCAGCCGACTAGCGGGAATTGCCAAAAACATTCAGTACTTC; CDR3 protein: CASSRLAGIAKNIQYF
CDR3 length: 15; V gene: TRBV5-4; J gene: TRBJ2-5; D gene: TRBD2; clone size: once; CDR3 DNA: TGTGCCAGCAGCCCAGCGGGAGTGGGGCAAGAGACCCAGTACTTC; CDR3 protein: CASSPAGVGQETQYF
CDR3 length: 14; V gene: TRBV11-1; J gene: TRBJ2-5; D gene: -; clone size: -; CDR3 DNA: TGTGCCAGCAGCTTTCGGGGATTTCAAGAGACCCAGTACTTC; CDR3 protein: CASSFRGFQETQYF
CDR3 length: 17; V gene: TRBV5-6; J gene: TRBJ2-5; D gene: TRBD2; clone size: -; CDR3 DNA: TGTGCCAGCAGCGCCCCGGGACTAGCGGGAGCGGCGGAGACCCAGTACTTC; CDR3 protein: CASSAPGLAGAAETQYF
CDR3 length: 16; V gene: TRBV5-1; J gene: TRBJ2-7; D gene: TRBD2; clone size: -; CDR3 DNA: TGCGCCAGCAGCCGAGGGGGACTAGCGGGAGGAGGGGAGCAGTACTTC; CDR3 protein: CASSRGGLAGGGEQYF
CDR3 length: 18; V gene: TRBV28; J gene: TRBJ2-3; D gene: TRBD2; clone size: -; CDR3 DNA: TGTGCCAGCAGTTTGCGGATCGATAGCGGGGGGTCAACAGATACGCAGTATTTT; CDR3 protein: CASSLRIDSGGSTDTQYF
CDR3 length: 15; V gene: TRBV7-2; J gene: TRBJ1-2; D gene: TRBD1; clone size: -; CDR3 DNA: TGTGCCAGCAGCTTAGCCCCGGACAGGGGCGATGGCTACACCTTC; CDR3 protein: CASSLAPDRGDGYTF
CDR3 length: 14; V gene: TRBV10-2; J gene: TRBJ2-7; D gene: TRBD2; clone size: -; CDR3 DNA: TGCGCCACCTCCTTGCGGGAGCACTCCTACGAGCAGTACTTC; CDR3 protein: CATSLREHSYEQYF
CDR3 length: 15; V gene: TRBV27; J gene: TRBJ2-7; D gene: TRBD1; clone size: -; CDR3 DNA: TGTGCCAGCAGTGGACGGGACAGGGGGCTCGACGAGCAGTACTTC; CDR3 protein: CASSGRDRGLDEQYF
CDR3 length: 14; V gene: TRBV7-3; J gene: TRBJ1-6; D gene: -; clone size: few; CDR3 DNA: TGTGAAGCGGAGGGTCAGGTACCTAATTCACCCCTCCACTTT; CDR3 protein: CEAEGQVPNSPLHF
CDR3 length: 13; V gene: TRBV12-5; J gene: TRBJ2-1; D gene: -; clone size: -; CDR3 DNA: TGTGCTAGTGGTAGGGGGGGGAACAATGAGCAGTTCTTC; CDR3 protein: CASGRGGNNEQFF
CDR3 length: 16; V gene: TRBV15; J gene: TRBJ2-3; D gene: TRBD2; clone size: -; CDR3 DNA: TGTGCCACCAGCAGAGGACTAGCGGAGAGCACAGATACGCAGTATTTT; CDR3 protein: CATSRGLAESTDTQYF
CDR3 length: 20; V gene: TRBV4-3; J gene: TRBJ2-7; D gene: TRBD2; clone size: -; CDR3 DNA: TGCGCCAGCAGCCAAGATGTTACGACCGGGGGGGACACCCAACCCTACGAGCAGTACTTC; CDR3 protein: CASSQDVTTGGDTQPYEQYF
CDR3 length: 16; V gene: TRBV28; J gene: TRBJ2-7; D gene: TRBD1; clone size: -; CDR3 DNA: TGTGCCAGCAGCAACAGACCGGGACAGGGAACCTACGAGCAGTACTTC; CDR3 protein: CASSNRPGQGTYEQYF
CDR3 length: 15; V gene: TRBV19; J gene: TRBJ1-3; D gene: TRBD1; clone size: -; CDR3 DNA: TGTGCCAGTAGCTTCCAGGGGGCGTCTGGAAACACCATATATTTT; CDR3 protein: CASSFQGASGNTIYF
CDR3 length: 15; V gene: TRBV5-1; J gene: TRBJ2-7; D gene: TRBD1; clone size: -; CDR3 DNA: TGCGCCAGCAGCGACCTCTCCGGGACAGGGGAAGAGCAGTACTTC; CDR3 protein: CASSDLSGTGEEQYF
CDR3 length: 18; V gene: TRBV29-1; J gene: TRBJ1-5; D gene: -; clone size: -; CDR3 DNA: TGCAGCGTTGAGATTCCGGGACTAAGTTTCGACGGCAATCAGCCCCAGCATTTT; CDR3 protein: CSVEIPGLSFDGNQPQHF
CDR3 length: 14; V gene: TRBV10-3; J gene: TRBJ1-5; D gene: -; clone size: -; CDR3 DNA: TGTGCCATCAGTGACCCCCCGGGTAATCAGCCCCAGCATTTT; CDR3 protein: CAISDPPGNQPQHF
CDR3 length: 14; V gene: TRBV11-2; J gene: TRBJ2-2; D gene: -; clone size: few; CDR3 DNA: TGTGCCAGCAGCGGTAGCCCGAACACCGGGGAGCTGTTTTTT; CDR3 protein: CASSGSPNTGELFF
CDR3 length: 21; V gene: TRBV9; J gene: TRBJ1-6; D gene: -; clone size: -; CDR3 DNA: TGTGCCAGCAGCGTAGGAGATGGCAGGGAAAGTCCTCGCTCCTATAATTCACCCCTCCACTTT; CDR3 protein: CASSVGDGRESPRSYNSPLHF
CDR3 length: 19; V gene: TRBV4-2; J gene: TRBJ1-6; D gene: TRBD1; clone size: -; CDR3 DNA: TGTGCCAGCAGCCAAAACCTCCGCCGGGACAGCTCCTATAATTCACCCCTCCACTTT; CDR3 protein: CASSQNLRRDSSYNSPLHF